This record looks at one T cell receptor (beta chain) sequence and its context. As handled by the study authors: Quantification of nucleated cells was approximated via reference gene primer amplification. Only in-frame clones appear in the TCRdb table, and some are missing; sequencing was by immunoSEQ multiplex PCR. Clonal size and the V and J genes are those of that table, whereas D and trimming came from the DNA. Of 230,000 or so clones listed, about 86% were seen once; the top ten hold roughly 8.7%. Per germline, CDR1 MNHNY and CDR2 SVGAGI (reference sequence). This CDR3 contains 11 residues. V was clipped by 6 bases and J by 4 bases, with 7 bases between them. The data derive from a study of blood T cell repertoires in COVID-19. Study-wide context: COVID-19 samples, acute and convalescent, were from the United States, Italy and Spain.

This receptor was obtained from a man between 35 and 55 years old with active or convalescent COVID-19. Sequencing used peripheral blood. The V gene is TRBV6-6, the J gene TRBJ2-7; no clear D. The CDR3 DNA is TGTGCCAGCAGACAGTTTTACGAGCAGTACTTC. This encodes CASRQFYEQYF.